The sequence of this TCR beta chain was determined in a study of T cells in Graves' hyperthyroidism and ophthalmopathy (dated by TCRdb to the late 2010s). In terms of the full investigation: Peripheral blood samples were taken at the time of initial diagnosis, prior to any treatment. TCR V-J signatures able to tell the groups apart were searched for in a discovery cohort of 90 to 100 patients, of whom roughly 42 had Graves' ophthalmopathy and about 55 had stable Graves' hyperthyroidism. Prospective prediction of ophthalmopathy was tested in an independent validation cohort of 18 to 20 hyperthyroidism patients and 15 to 17 patients who later progressed to ophthalmopathy. For training and testing, the 80 to 100 patients in the discovery cohort were randomly divided in a 7:3 ratio. In addition, the study compared T-cell repertoires in thyroid tissue and in blood from roughly six Graves' hyperthyroidism patients. After sampling, hyperthyroidism patients received methimazole starting at 30 mg daily, and ophthalmopathy patients received high-dose intravenous methylprednisolone. According to the paper, TCR Vbeta CDR3 sequencing was carried out on around 140 peripheral blood samples, which came from 40 to 45 ophthalmopathy, fewer than 80 hyperthyroidism and about 17 progressor patients.

Stable Graves' hyperthyroidism was defined as the absence of progression to ophthalmopathy over 18 months of follow-up. Hyperthyroidism patients were aged 18 to 65 years and newly diagnosed, with disease duration of less than 2 months. Any patient with an uncontrolled infection, another autoimmune disease, pregnancy or lactation was excluded. Diagnoses were established on the basis of clinical symptoms, serum thyroxine and TRAb, thyroid ultrasound, and orbital computed tomography. PBMCs were separated from 7.5 to 10 ml of fresh peripheral blood using Ficoll-Paque density gradient centrifugation. Total RNA was extracted using Trizol reagent, and RNA quality was assessed on an Agilent 2100 Bioanalyzer. V was cut back by 0 bases and J by 6 bases, leaving a gap of 11 bases between them. From cysteine to phenylalanine, the CDR3 is 15 amino acids long. The retained sequence is limited to the CDR3, 45 bases, with the frame set at the first base. CDR1 is given as MGHRA and CDR2 as YSYEKL, both from the germline V gene.

What the work shows at the level of the full study, not this receptor alone: During validation, the model predicted progression to ophthalmopathy a median of approximately 7 months ahead of onset, with 70.59% sensitivity and roughly 72% specificity. In cross-validation, a model built on a 13 V-J signature told ophthalmopathy apart from stable hyperthyroidism with under 90% sensitivity and 81% to 82% specificity, and in testing the same model reached 80%/75%. Sample size was not statistically predetermined, and blinding of investigators to group allocation was not performed. Most expanded thyroid clonotypes (frequency above 0.001) were also found in blood, which suggests that blood repertoires may mirror thyroid immune responses.

Worth noting for this clonotype: Its specific antigen is unknown. The input lacks base qualities; no much larger clone sits a single base away.

The TCR beta CDR3 regions were amplified from RNA transcripts. The first round of RT-PCR for the TCR CDR3 was performed with the HTBI primer set and the Qiagen OneStep RT-PCR kit. Libraries were constructed in a second round of multiplex PCR, after which size selection and purification were carried out. Sequencing of the libraries was done on an Illumina HiSeq2000 using paired-end 100 bp reads. The published analysis was carried out like this. Raw data were processed with SOAPnuke, discarding reads with adapters, uncalled bases, mean Phred below 15, or no exact constant-primer or identifier match. COPE v1.2.5 was used to merge high-quality paired reads, and clonotypes were defined as unique nucleotide sequences. Clonotypes were aligned to IMGT TRBV, TRBD and TRBJ reference segments using MiTCR v1.1. Only V-J combinations with frequency above 0.0001, covering 99% to 99.2% of repertoires, were analysed. The TCS score was defined as F50 (clonal expansion) divided by E x V (chaos), with BLOSUM62-based TCRdist calculated between CDR3 peptides within each V-J. Welch's t-statistics and random forest reduced around 550 V-J features to 10 to 15, which were used in a naive Bayes classifier (R e1071). The similarity between thyroid and blood repertoires was quantified using the Morisita-Horn index. TCRdb reanalyzed the raw reads on its own, using fastp at Q25 for trimming and MiXCR for clone calling, and kept in-frame beta chains. Each record represents a unique CDR3 protein, reported with the most common genes and DNA among its rows. TCRdb's processing, not the study's, gives the V and J calls here. The sample records hundreds of thousands of distinct CDR3 sequences, approximately 40% of which are singletons. 8.9% of the sample comes from the top ten.

The sequenced sample was blood. The origin of this receptor is a man aged 18 to 30 with Graves' hyperthyroidism. This sequence uses TRBV4-1 and TRBJ1-4; the D gene is possibly TRBD1, with 6 bases matching. The CDR3 is CASSQETGRDEKLFF. The DNA sequence is TGCGCCAGCAGCCAAGAAACAGGGAGGGATGAAAAACTGTTTTTT.